A selection of T cell receptor beta chains follows, all from one sample in a study of graft-versus-host responses after intestinal transplantation. Sequencing was performed with immunoSEQ multiplex PCR; in TCRdb, only in-frame clones are kept and a portion is missing. The table records around 18,000 clones, approximately 79% of them present only once. The material sequenced was ileum tissue, taken 17 days after transplant. The origin of the receptors is a human patient who received an intestinal transplant, so some T cells may come from the graft donor. Both conserved end residues are part of each CDR3. The D gene is left open where the match is weak. Clone size, where shown, is once, few, many, or a class for clones that have expanded.

j_call,v_call,d_call,clone_size,cdr3_nt,cdr3_aa
TRBJ2-7,TRBV7-2,TRBD2,-,TGTGCCAGCAGCTTAGGAGGACTAGTTTCCCGCGAGCAGTACTTC,CASSLGGLVSREQYF
TRBJ2-1,TRBV7-9,-,-,TGTGCCAGCAGCTTAAGGGGGTACAATGAGCAGTTCTTC,CASSLRGYNEQFF
TRBJ2-1,TRBV2,TRBD2,-,TGTGCCAGCAGCATTACCAGCGGGGGGTTAAACAATGAGCAGTTCTTC,CASSITSGGLNNEQFF
TRBJ1-2,TRBV4-1,-,-,TGCGCCAGCAGCCGAAAGGGGCAGCTAAGCTATGGCTACACCTTC,CASSRKGQLSYGYTF
TRBJ2-3,TRBV5-6,TRBD2,-,TGTGCCAGCAGCTCCCCAGCGGGAGGTGATACGCAGTATTTT,CASSSPAGGDTQYF
TRBJ2-3,TRBV6-1,TRBD2,-,TGTGCCAGCAGTGATGGTGCGGGGGGCACAGATACGCAGTATTTT,CASSDGAGGTDTQYF
TRBJ1-1,TRBV11-2,-,-,TGTGCCAGCAGCTCGCAGGGAGAGGAAGCTTTCTTT,CASSSQGEEAFF
TRBJ1-1,TRBV30,TRBD1,few,TGTGCCTGGATTACAACAGGGGGGGGCACTGAAGCTTTCTTT,CAWITTGGGTEAFF
TRBJ1-2,TRBV12-5,-,few,TGTGCTAGTGGTTTGGACGCCGATTACGGGACCTATGGCTACACCTTC,CASGLDADYGTYGYTF
TRBJ2-1,TRBV4-1,-,-,TGCGCCAGCAGCCAACTCGGGACACCCTACAATGAGCAGTTCTTC,CASSQLGTPYNEQFF
TRBJ2-2,TRBV5-1,-,-,TGCGCCAGCAGTCCTAGGGAGAGGGTCACCGGGGAACTGTTTTTT,CASSPRERVTGELFF
TRBJ2-7,TRBV21-1,-,once,TGTGCCAGCAGCAAGCAGGCCCAGGGGATCTGCTTCATTGGGCTCTACGAGCAGTACTTC,CASSKQAQGICFIGLYEQYF
TRBJ2-7,TRBV28,-,once,TGTGCCAGCAGTTTTATCCCCCACGAGCAGTACTTC,CASSFIPHEQYF
TRBJ2-1,TRBV6-1,-,-,TGTGCCAGCGGGCCCCGGATCGGAAGGGACAATGAGCAGTTCTTC,CASGPRIGRDNEQFF
TRBJ2-1,TRBV18,-,few,TGTGCCAGCTCACGGACATCGACCGACAATGAGCAGTTCTTC,CASSRTSTDNEQFF
TRBJ1-1,TRBV6-6,-,-,TGTGCCAGCAGTTACCAAGGCGTGGAGGCTTTCTTT,CASSYQGVEAFF
TRBJ2-7,TRBV4-2,-,-,TGTGCCAGCAGCCCCAGTGGAGCAGGTTCCTACGAGCAGTACTTC,CASSPSGAGSYEQYF
TRBJ2-3,TRBV9,TRBD2,few,TGTGCCAGCAGCCTAGGGACTAGCGATACAGATACGCAGTATTTT,CASSLGTSDTDTQYF
TRBJ1-1,TRBV5-1,TRBD1,-,TGCGCCAGCAGCGGAGCACAGGGGAGGGGAACTGAAGCTTTCTTT,CASSGAQGRGTEAFF
TRBJ1-2,TRBV7-3,-,-,TGTGCCAGCAGCCCCGGGTGGGGCCCCTATGGCTACACCTTC,CASSPGWGPYGYTF
TRBJ2-7,TRBV4-3,TRBD2,-,TGCGCCAGCAGCCCTGGCGGGATATTGCCGGCGGGAGGCCCCATTTTC,CASSPGGILPAGGPIF
TRBJ1-2,TRBV5-1,-,-,TGCGCCAGCAGCTTGGCCGGGGCGGCTTATGGCTACACCTTC,CASSLAGAAYGYTF
TRBJ2-1,TRBV9,-,few,TGTGCCAGCAGCGTAGGAGCACTAGTCTCAGACAATGAGCAGTTCTTC,CASSVGALVSDNEQFF
TRBJ2-7,TRBV27,-,-,TGTGCCAGCAGTTTATCGATTCCGCCCTACGAGCAGTACTTC,CASSLSIPPYEQYF
TRBJ2-1,TRBV2,TRBD1,once,TGTGCCAGCAGCGGACAGGGGGCTGGGGAGCAGTTCTTC,CASSGQGAGEQFF
TRBJ2-1,TRBV7-6,-,-,TGTGCCAGCAGCTTAGGGGAGCGGAGGGGCAATGAGCAGTTCTTC,CASSLGERRGNEQFF
TRBJ2-1,TRBV6-1,TRBD2,-,TGTGCCAGCAGTGAAGTAGCGGGAGGCTACAATGAGCAGTTCTTC,CASSEVAGGYNEQFF
TRBJ2-7,TRBV6-5,-,-,TGTGCCAGCAGCCTAAATGGAGACAACTACGAGCAGTACTTC,CASSLNGDNYEQYF
TRBJ2-2,TRBV5-1,-,-,TGCGCCAGCAGCTTGTACGGGGGCACCGGGGAGCTGTTTTTT,CASSLYGGTGELFF
TRBJ1-1,TRBV6-5,TRBD1,-,TGTGCCAGCAGTCGTGAGGGGGCCTCTGAAGCTTTCTTT,CASSREGASEAFF
TRBJ2-3,TRBV25-1,-,-,TGTGCCAGCAGTGAAAGCCGGAGCACAGATACGCAGTATTTT,CASSESRSTDTQYF
TRBJ2-5,TRBV6-6,TRBD1,-,TGTGCCAGCAGTTACTCAGGGGGCTACCAAGAGACCCAGTACTTC,CASSYSGGYQETQYF
TRBJ2-1,TRBV27,-,-,TGTGCCAGCAGTCCACCCCGCATGACGGGAGCGGTTGATGAGCAGTTCTTC,CASSPPRMTGAVDEQFF
TRBJ2-1,TRBV5-6,-,-,TGTGCCAGCAGCTTTGGGGGATTCGACATCTACAATGAGCAGTTCTTC,CASSFGGFDIYNEQFF
TRBJ2-4,TRBV29-1,-,few,TGCAGCGTTGCCTTAATGGGGGCGGGGGACATTCAGTACTTC,CSVALMGAGDIQYF
TRBJ2-3,TRBV2,-,-,TGTGCCAGCAGTAGGAGGTGGAGCCTGGGCACAGATACGCAGTATTTT,CASSRRWSLGTDTQYF
TRBJ2-7,TRBV11-2,-,-,TGTGCCAGCAGCTTACTTACAGGGACCTACGAGCAGTACTTC,CASSLLTGTYEQYF
TRBJ1-2,TRBV7-8,-,-,TGTGCCAGCAGCTTCCGATTGACAGGACCTCACTATGGCTACACCTTC,CASSFRLTGPHYGYTF
TRBJ2-2,TRBV7-9,-,once,TGTGCCAGCAGCTTAGTGGTAGGGGCTACCGGGGAGCTGTTTTTT,CASSLVVGATGELFF
TRBJ2-3,TRBV9,-,-,TGTGCCAGCAGCGTAGGGGTAGGGTTAGGCACAGATACGCAGTATTTT,CASSVGVGLGTDTQYF
TRBJ2-3,TRBV10-3,-,-,TGTGCCATCAGTAGTCCCCGGTGGGGAGATACGCAGTATTTT,CAISSPRWGDTQYF
TRBJ1-1,TRBV6-1,TRBD1,-,TGTGCCAGCAGTGACTGGACAGGGAACACTGAAGCTTTCTTT,CASSDWTGNTEAFF
TRBJ2-7,TRBV27,-,few,TGTGCCAGCGGTCTCAGCGGAACCTACGAGCAGTACTTC,CASGLSGTYEQYF
TRBJ2-7,TRBV6-6,-,-,TGTGCCAGCAGTTACGAGGGGACGCTCTACGAGCAGTACTTC,CASSYEGTLYEQYF
TRBJ2-1,TRBV2,TRBD2,-,TGTGCCAGCAGCCCCCCCGGACTAGCACCCTACAATGAGCAGTTCTTC,CASSPPGLAPYNEQFF
TRBJ2-1,TRBV5-4,TRBD2,-,TGTGCCAGCAGCTTTCGAAGCGGGAGCGCCTACAATGAGCAGTTCTTC,CASSFRSGSAYNEQFF
TRBJ1-1,TRBV5-1,-,-,TGCGCCAGCAGCTCGGACGGATACACTGAAGCTTTCTTT,CASSSDGYTEAFF
TRBJ1-6,TRBV28,-,-,TGTGCCAGCCGGCGGGCAGGGCCAAGCTCCTATAATTCACCCCTCCACTTT,CASRRAGPSSYNSPLHF
TRBJ2-2,TRBV2,TRBD1,once,TGTGCCAGCAGTTCACCTGAGACAGGGGGCTGGGGGGAGCTGTTTTTT,CASSSPETGGWGELFF
TRBJ2-5,TRBV11-2,TRBD2,-,TGTGCCCCCCTTCGGCTAGCGGGGCCCGTACGGACCCAGTACTTC,CAPLRLAGPVRTQYF
TRBJ1-2,TRBV15,TRBD1,-,TGTGCCACCAGCAGAGATTTCAACAGGGGAAATGGCTACACCTTC,CATSRDFNRGNGYTF
TRBJ2-3,TRBV9,-,-,TGTGCCAGCAGCGACCCGACAGATACGCAGTATTTT,CASSDPTDTQYF
TRBJ2-4,TRBV7-2,TRBD2,-,TGTGCCAGCAGCCCTAGCGGGGGGAACATTCAGTACTTC,CASSPSGGNIQYF
TRBJ1-1,TRBV11-2,-,-,TGTGCCAGCAGCCAGCATTTGAACACTGAAGCTTTCTTT,CASSQHLNTEAFF
TRBJ2-7,TRBV7-9,TRBD2,once,TGTGCCAGCAGCTTATTTCCAGGGACCACTAGCGGGAGTTCCTACGAGCAGTACTTC,CASSLFPGTTSGSSYEQYF
TRBJ1-4,TRBV6-6,-,-,TGTGCCAGCAGAGGGCCCGATGAAAAACTGTTTTTT,CASRGPDEKLFF